This T cell receptor beta chain was retrieved from a study of blood T cells in healthy people across ages. Study-wide results and caveats: Roughly linear age-related decline in beta diversity appeared, significant by age about 40.

Drawn from each donor were 8.5 to 10 milliliters of peripheral blood. On this clonotype: Its matching antigen is unknown.

J was trimmed by 4 bases and V by 5 bases; bases with no gene match: 9. Germline-derived CDR1 and CDR2 are SEHNR and FQNEAQ (reference sequence). CDR3 length: 15 residues. PCR was performed a second time for about 7 to 11 cycles using a sample-barcoded 5' primer and a J-beta primer mix. One entry per CDR3 protein, called by TCRdb with MiXCR from the 5' RACE reads. The table has 1 million to 1.2 million distinct CDR3 sequences, around two fifths seen once. V gene TRBV7-9 combines with J gene TRBJ1-2; 8 bases map to TRBD1. This TCR was sampled from a man in his late teens or twenties in good health. Sample: blood. In nucleotides, the CDR3 is TGTGCCAGCAGCCCAACCGGACAGGGTTCCTATGGCTACACCTTC. This encodes CASSPTGQGSYGYTF.